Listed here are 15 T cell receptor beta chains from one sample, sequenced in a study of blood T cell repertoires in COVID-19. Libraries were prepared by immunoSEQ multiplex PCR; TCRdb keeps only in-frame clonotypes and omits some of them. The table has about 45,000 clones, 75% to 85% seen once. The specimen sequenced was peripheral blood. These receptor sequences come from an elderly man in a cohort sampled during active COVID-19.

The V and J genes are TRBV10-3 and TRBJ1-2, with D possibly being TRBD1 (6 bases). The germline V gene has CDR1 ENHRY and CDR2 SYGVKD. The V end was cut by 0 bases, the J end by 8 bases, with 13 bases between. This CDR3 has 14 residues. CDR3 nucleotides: TGTGCCATCAGTGAGTCTGCGGGGGGCGAGGGCTACACCTTC. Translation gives CAISESAGGEGYTF.

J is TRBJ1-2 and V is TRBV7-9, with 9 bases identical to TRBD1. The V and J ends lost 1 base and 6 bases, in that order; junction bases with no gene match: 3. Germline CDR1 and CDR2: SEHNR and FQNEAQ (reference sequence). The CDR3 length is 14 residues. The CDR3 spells CASSLEGQGNGYTF. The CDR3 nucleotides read TGTGCCAGCAGCTTAGAGGGACAGGGTAATGGCTACACCTTC.

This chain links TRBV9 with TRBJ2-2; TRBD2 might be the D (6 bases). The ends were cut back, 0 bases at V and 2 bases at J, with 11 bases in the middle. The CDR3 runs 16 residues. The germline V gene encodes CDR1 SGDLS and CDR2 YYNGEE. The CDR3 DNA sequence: TGTGCCAGCAGCGTAGCAGCCGGGACTAACACCGGGGAGCTGTTTTTT. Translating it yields CASSVAAGTNTGELFF.

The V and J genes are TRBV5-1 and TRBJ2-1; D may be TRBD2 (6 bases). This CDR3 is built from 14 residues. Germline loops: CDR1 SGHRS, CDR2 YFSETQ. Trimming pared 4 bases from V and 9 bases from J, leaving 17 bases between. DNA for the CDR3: TGCGCCAGCAGCATCCCCGCTATCGGGGGTGAGCAGTTCTTC. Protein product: CASSIPAIGGEQFF.

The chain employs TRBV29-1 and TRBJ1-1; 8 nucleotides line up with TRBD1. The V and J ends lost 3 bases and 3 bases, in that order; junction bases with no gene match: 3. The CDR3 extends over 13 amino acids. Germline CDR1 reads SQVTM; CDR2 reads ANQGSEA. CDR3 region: CSVDRGRYTEAFF. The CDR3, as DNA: TGCAGCGTTGACAGGGGGCGGTACACTGAAGCTTTCTTT.

This CDR3 is CASNRDSKNIQYF. In nucleotides, the CDR3 is TGTGCCAGCAACCGGGACAGCAAAAACATTCAGTACTTC. The chain carries TRBV12-3 or TRBV12-4 and TRBJ2-4; 7 bases are shared with TRBD1. With V trimmed by 7 bases and J by 3 bases, 3 bases remained unmatched. The CDR3 has 13 residues.

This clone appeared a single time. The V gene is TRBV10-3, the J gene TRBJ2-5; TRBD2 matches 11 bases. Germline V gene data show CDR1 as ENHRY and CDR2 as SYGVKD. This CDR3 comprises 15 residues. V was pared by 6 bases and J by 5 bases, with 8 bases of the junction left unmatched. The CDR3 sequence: CAISGTSGPGETQYF. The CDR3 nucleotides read TGTGCCATCAGCGGGACTAGCGGACCCGGGGAGACCCAGTACTTC.

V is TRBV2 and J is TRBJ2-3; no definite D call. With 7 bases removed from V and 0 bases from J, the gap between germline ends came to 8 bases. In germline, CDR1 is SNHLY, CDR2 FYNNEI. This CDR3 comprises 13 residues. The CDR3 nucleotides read TGTGCCAGCATCAAGAGAAGCACAGATACGCAGTATTTT. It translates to CASIKRSTDTQYF.

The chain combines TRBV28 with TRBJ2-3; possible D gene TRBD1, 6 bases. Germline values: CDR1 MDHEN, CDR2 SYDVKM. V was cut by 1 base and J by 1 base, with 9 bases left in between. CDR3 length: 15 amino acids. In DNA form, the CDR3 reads TGTGCCAGCAGTTTATTTACAGGGCGCACAGATACGCAGTATTTT. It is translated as CASSLFTGRTDTQYF.

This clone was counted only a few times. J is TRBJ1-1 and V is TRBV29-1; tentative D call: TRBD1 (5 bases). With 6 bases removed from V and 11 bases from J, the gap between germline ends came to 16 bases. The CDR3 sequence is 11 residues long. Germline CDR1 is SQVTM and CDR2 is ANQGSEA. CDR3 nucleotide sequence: TGCAGCGTGGATCTGGGGGGATGGGCTTTCTTT. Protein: CSVDLGGWAFF.

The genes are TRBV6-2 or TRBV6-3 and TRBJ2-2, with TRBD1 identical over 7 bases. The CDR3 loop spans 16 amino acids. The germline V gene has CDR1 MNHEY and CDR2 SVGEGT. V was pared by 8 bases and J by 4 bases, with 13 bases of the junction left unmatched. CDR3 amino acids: CASGRTGAPLTGELFF. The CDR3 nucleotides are TGTGCCAGCGGCCGAACAGGGGCCCCCCTCACCGGGGAGCTGTTTTTT.

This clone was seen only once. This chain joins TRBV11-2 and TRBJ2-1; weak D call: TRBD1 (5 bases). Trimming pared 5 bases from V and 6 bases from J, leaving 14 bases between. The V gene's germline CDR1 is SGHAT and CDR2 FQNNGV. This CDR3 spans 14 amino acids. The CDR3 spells CASSPKGLINEQFF. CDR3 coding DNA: TGTGCCAGCAGCCCAAAGGGGCTGATCAATGAGCAGTTCTTC.

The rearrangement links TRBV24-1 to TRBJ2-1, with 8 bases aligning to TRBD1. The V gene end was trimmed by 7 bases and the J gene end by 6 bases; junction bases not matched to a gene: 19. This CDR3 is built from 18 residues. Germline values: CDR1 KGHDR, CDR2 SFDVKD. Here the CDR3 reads CATSDGGQGRGKGNEQFF. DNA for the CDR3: TGTGCCACCAGCGACGGTGGACAGGGAAGGGGCAAGGGCAATGAGCAGTTCTTC.

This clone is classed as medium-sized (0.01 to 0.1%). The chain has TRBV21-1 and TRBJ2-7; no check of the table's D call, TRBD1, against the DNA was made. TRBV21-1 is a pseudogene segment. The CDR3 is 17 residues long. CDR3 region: CASSKDEETGGPDEQYF. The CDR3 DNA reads TGTGCCAGCAGCAAAGATGAGGAGACAGGGGGCCCGGACGAGCAGTACTTC.

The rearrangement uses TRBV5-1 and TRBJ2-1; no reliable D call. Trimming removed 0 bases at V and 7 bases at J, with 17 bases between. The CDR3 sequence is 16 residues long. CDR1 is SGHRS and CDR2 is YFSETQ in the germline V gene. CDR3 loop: CASSLAAALSRNEQFF. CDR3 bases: TGCGCCAGCAGCTTGGCGGCGGCCTTAAGTAGGAATGAGCAGTTCTTC.